Listed below are T cell receptor beta chains from one sample, sequenced in a study of blood T cell repertoires in COVID-19. Profiled with immunoSEQ multiplex PCR; TCRdb holds only in-frame clones, not every one. The sample yields roughly 260,000 clones, 86% seen once. Sequencing was done on a sample of PBMCs or T cells enriched from blood (not recorded which). These receptor sequences come from a woman younger than 30 who had recovered from COVID-19. CDR3s include the opening cysteine and the closing phenylalanine or tryptophan. Fields, in order: V gene, J gene, D gene, clone size, CDR3 DNA, CDR3 protein. D genes are given only for firm matches. For some rows the clone size is stated as once, few or many, or as a class when expanded; others skip it.

TRBV7-9,TRBJ2-5,-,-,TGTGCCAGCAGCCCCGAGACGAGGGACCAAGAGACCCAGTACTTC,CASSPETRDQETQYF
TRBV5-6,TRBJ1-1,TRBD1,many,TGTGCCAGCAGCACCGGGACAGGGTCTACGACTGAAGCTTTCTTT,CASSTGTGSTTEAFF
TRBV25-1,TRBJ1-2,-,-,TGTGCCAGCAGTGGAAAAGGTCTGGGCGGCTACACCTTC,CASSGKGLGGYTF
TRBV27,TRBJ2-7,-,-,TGTGCCATCCGCCCACCGGGGGAATACGAGCAGTACTTC,CAIRPPGEYEQYF
TRBV7-9,TRBJ2-4,TRBD2,once,TGTGCCAGCAGCCCCCTAGCGGTAGCCAAAAACATTCAGTACTTC,CASSPLAVAKNIQYF
TRBV27,TRBJ2-7,TRBD2,-,TGTGCCAGCAGTTTGCGGGGGGAATCCTACGAGCAGTACTTC,CASSLRGESYEQYF
TRBV30,TRBJ1-5,TRBD1,-,TGTGCCTGGACCAGGGACAGTTCGTATCAGCCCCAGCATTTT,CAWTRDSSYQPQHF
TRBV14,TRBJ2-5,-,-,TGTGCCAGCAGCCCGCTGGGGGGTGAGACCCAGTACTTC,CASSPLGGETQYF
TRBV6-5,TRBJ2-1,TRBD2,-,TGTGCCAGCAGGCTAGCGGGAGTTGGTGAGCAGTTCTTC,CASRLAGVGEQFF
TRBV5-5,TRBJ2-3,TRBD1,-,TGTGCCAGCAGCCTCGAAACTCGCCGGGGGACAGGGGTAGGGGATACGCAGTATTTT,CASSLETRRGTGVGDTQYF
TRBV30,TRBJ2-1,-,-,TGTGCCTGGAGTGTACTGAACAGTCAGTTCTTC,CAWSVLNSQFF
TRBV6-5,TRBJ2-3,TRBD1,-,TGTGCCGGAAGCAGGGACAGGCCTCCCACAGATACGCAGTATTTT,CAGSRDRPPTDTQYF
TRBV5-6,TRBJ1-3,TRBD1,-,TGTGCCAGCAGACAACAGGGGTTGGGAAACACCATATATTTT,CASRQQGLGNTIYF
TRBV9,TRBJ2-1,TRBD2,-,TGTGCCAGCAGCGTTAGCGGGGACTTTATGCGTGAGCAGTTCTTC,CASSVSGDFMREQFF
TRBV10-3,TRBJ2-1,TRBD2,-,TGTGCCACCCTAGCGGGAGGGCACTACAATGAGCAGTTCTTC,CATLAGGHYNEQFF
TRBV7-8,TRBJ2-3,-,-,TGTGCCAGCAGCCAACCGATACAGATCAAGCAGTATTTT,CASSQPIQIKQYF
TRBV9,TRBJ2-6,TRBD1,-,TGTGCCAGCAGCTACCGACAGGGGGTTTTCTCTGGGGCCAACGTCCTGACTTTC,CASSYRQGVFSGANVLTF
TRBV3-1/TRBV3-2,TRBJ2-3,TRBD2,once,TGTGCCAGCAGCCAAGGGAGGTCGCTAGCGGGGGGAGGACCGCCAGATACGCAGTATTTT,CASSQGRSLAGGGPPDTQYF
TRBV6-5,TRBJ1-1,-,-,TGTGCCAGCAGTTACAGTCAGGGGTACACTGAAGCTTTCTTT,CASSYSQGYTEAFF
TRBV5-1,TRBJ2-7,TRBD2,-,TGCGCCAGCAGCTTGTATAGCGGGAACGACGAGCAGTACTTC,CASSLYSGNDEQYF
TRBV5-6,TRBJ1-3,-,-,TGTGCCAGCAGCTCGGAGGATGGAAACACCATATATTTT,CASSSEDGNTIYF
TRBV9,TRBJ2-7,TRBD1,-,TGTGCCAGCAGCGCCGGGACAGGGGACGAGCAGTACTTC,CASSAGTGDEQYF
TRBV27,TRBJ2-1,-,once,TGTGCCAGCAGTTTAACACTAGACTCCTTCTTGGTCAATGAGCAGTTCTTC,CASSLTLDSFLVNEQFF
TRBV30,TRBJ2-5,-,-,TGTGCCTGGAGTGGCGACTCCCTGGGTGAGACCCAGTACTTC,CAWSGDSLGETQYF
TRBV7-9,TRBJ2-1,-,-,TGTGCCAGCAGCTTAGGCAGGTACAATGAGCAGTTCTTC,CASSLGRYNEQFF
TRBV27,TRBJ2-6,-,once,TGTGCCAGCAGTGAGACTAGTTCTGGGGCCAACGTCCTGACTTTC,CASSETSSGANVLTF
TRBV4-2,TRBJ2-1,TRBD2,-,TGTGCCAGCAGCCCCGGGACTAGCGAAAACAATGAGCAGTTCTTC,CASSPGTSENNEQFF
TRBV27,TRBJ2-5,-,once,TGTGCCAGCAGTTCCGGGACACCCTTCGGGGAGACCCAGTACTTC,CASSSGTPFGETQYF
TRBV4-2,TRBJ1-1,-,once,TGTGCCAGCAGCCCCCCTCTCGGTGAAAGTGGCACTGAAGCTTTCTTT,CASSPPLGESGTEAFF
TRBV9,TRBJ2-3,-,once,TGTGCCAGCAGCGTAGGAGGCCGAAGCGCAGATACGCAGTATTTT,CASSVGGRSADTQYF
TRBV25-1,TRBJ2-3,-,-,TGTGCCAGCAGTCCAAGCACAGATACGCAGTATTTT,CASSPSTDTQYF
TRBV5-1,TRBJ2-1,-,-,TGCGCCAGCAGCTTGGATGCGCCGTACAATGAGCAGTTCTTC,CASSLDAPYNEQFF
TRBV28,TRBJ2-7,TRBD2,-,TGTGCCAGCAGTTTAATGGCGCTAGCGGGGAGAAGCTCCTACGAGCAGTACTTC,CASSLMALAGRSSYEQYF
TRBV19,TRBJ1-1,TRBD1,-,TGTGCCAGTAGTAGACGACAGGGTGCGGATGGAGCTTTCTTT,CASSRRQGADGAFF
TRBV19,TRBJ1-3,-,-,TGTGCCAGTAGTATGGCCGGAGGCGGAAACACCATATATTTT,CASSMAGGGNTIYF
TRBV14,TRBJ2-5,-,-,TGTGCCAGCAGCCTCTTTCCTAGGGAGACCCAGTACTTC,CASSLFPRETQYF
TRBV4-2,TRBJ2-1,-,-,TGTGCCAGCAGCCAAGCTTCTATCCGGGTTGAGCAGTTCTTC,CASSQASIRVEQFF
TRBV5-4,TRBJ1-6,TRBD1,-,TGTGCCAGCAGCCGGGGGACAGTAGGAGGAGGGTCGCACTCACCCCTCCACTTT,CASSRGTVGGGSHSPLHF
TRBV7-9,TRBJ2-5,-,-,TGTGCCAGCAGCGTCCTCAGCGGGGAGACCCAGTACTTC,CASSVLSGETQYF
TRBV3-1/TRBV3-2,TRBJ2-7,TRBD2,-,TGTGCCAGCAGCCAAGTCGAGCGGGAGGGGATCGAGCAGTACTTC,CASSQVEREGIEQYF
TRBV7-9,TRBJ2-7,TRBD2,-,TGTGCCAGCGGAGGCGGGAGGGTCTACGAGCAGTACTTC,CASGGGRVYEQYF
TRBV7-9,TRBJ2-1,-,once,TGTGCCAGCAGCGCCGGGGATAATGAGCAGTTCTTC,CASSAGDNEQFF
TRBV2,TRBJ1-2,TRBD1,-,TGTGCCAGCAGTCCTCCGGGACAGGGGGCAGGCTATGGCTACACCTTC,CASSPPGQGAGYGYTF
TRBV7-8,TRBJ1-1,-,-,TGTGCCAGCAGCCCCACTGCTTTCTTT,CASSPTAFF
TRBV7-6,TRBJ2-7,TRBD2,-,TGTGCCAGCAGCCAGGCGGATCTAGCGGGAGCACAAAACGAGCAGTACTTC,CASSQADLAGAQNEQYF
TRBV20-1,TRBJ2-1,-,-,TGCAGTGCTAGTAGACTGGATGAGCAGTTCTTC,CSASRLDEQFF
TRBV19,TRBJ1-5,-,-,TGTGCCAGTAGTGGGGTAGAGGGTAGGAGCAATCAGCCCCAGCATTTT,CASSGVEGRSNQPQHF
TRBV4-3,TRBJ2-7,-,-,TGCGCCAGCAGCCAAGACCGGGTTTTATCCTACGAGCAGTACTTC,CASSQDRVLSYEQYF